This record concerns one T cell receptor (beta chain) sequence. Germline V gene lookup returns CDR1 LNHDA and CDR2 SQIVND (reference sequence). With 5 bases clipped from V and 0 bases from J, the junction kept 6 bases outside the gene matches. CDR3 length: 15 amino acids. The sample originates from a study of circulating tumor DNA in untreated peripheral T-cell lymphoma. Data came from immunoSEQ multiplex PCR; TCRdb stores just in-frame clones and leaves some out. This table holds 6,500 to 7,500 clones, approximately 77% found once. The sequence derives from a human donor with peripheral T-cell lymphoma. The chain couples TRBV19 to TRBJ2-7; 8 bases match TRBD1. Sequenced sample: tumor tissue. The CDR3 spells CASSAQGEVSYEQYF. DNA for the CDR3: TGTGCCAGTAGTGCACAGGGGGAGGTCTCCTACGAGCAGTACTTC.